Described below is a single T cell receptor beta chain sequence and its context. Its antigen is unidentified. The sample originates from a study of cytomegalovirus exposure and HLA in healthy donors. As for the study in general: The use of the same platform for the 100 to 150 validation repertoires and the 600 to 800 first-cohort repertoires was reported by a later analysis. General observations from the study: While the bulk of TCR sequences proved rare, some public TCRs turned up in many donors.

V was shortened by 1 base and J by 1 base, with 7 bases between the two germline ends. The CDR3 is 14 amino acids. Germline V gene sequence: CDR1 MGHRA, CDR2 YSYEKL. Data came from immunoSEQ multiplex PCR; TCRdb stores just in-frame clones and leaves some out. The sample includes about 120,000 clones, 70% to 90% of them seen just once. The source material was PBMCs. V usage is TRBV4-1 and J usage is TRBJ2-5; D call uncertain. The TCR was taken from a young woman in good health and CMV-seronegative. The CDR3 here is CASSQGAIQETQYF. DNA for the CDR3: TGCGCCAGCAGCCAAGGCGCTATCCAAGAGACCCAGTACTTC.